The T cell receptor beta chain under discussion was sequenced for a study of graft-versus-host responses after intestinal transplantation. Looking at the study overall: Tacrolimus plus steroids were given to all recipients for roughly 3 years, preceded by anti-thymocyte globulin induction.

In this sample, this clone turned up a few times. The V end was cut by 0 bases, the J end by 6 bases, with 11 bases between. The CDR3 covers 13 residues. Germline V gene data show CDR1 as GTSNPN and CDR2 as SVGIG (reference sequence). Some clones are missing from TCRdb's copy, which holds only in-frame ones; the method was immunoSEQ multiplex PCR. Seen here are about 12,000 clones, around 30% observed once, and the top ten hold 3% to 3.5%. Researchers placed about 200,000 CFSE-labeled responder cells in culture with about 200,000 irradiated, violet-dye-labeled stimulator cells. The TCR comes from a human patient who received an intestinal transplant. The sequencing used alloreactive CD8+ T cells from a mixed lymphocyte reaction culture, collected before intestinal transplant. Subset of the sample: CFSE-low proliferating T cells sorted from roughly 6-day pre-transplant mixed lymphocyte reaction (GvH or HvG direction). V usage is TRBV30 and J usage is TRBJ1-2, with D hard to call. The CDR3 loop reads CAWSVGEGDGYTF. Here the CDR3 DNA reads TGTGCCTGGAGTGTTGGGGAAGGAGATGGCTACACCTTC.